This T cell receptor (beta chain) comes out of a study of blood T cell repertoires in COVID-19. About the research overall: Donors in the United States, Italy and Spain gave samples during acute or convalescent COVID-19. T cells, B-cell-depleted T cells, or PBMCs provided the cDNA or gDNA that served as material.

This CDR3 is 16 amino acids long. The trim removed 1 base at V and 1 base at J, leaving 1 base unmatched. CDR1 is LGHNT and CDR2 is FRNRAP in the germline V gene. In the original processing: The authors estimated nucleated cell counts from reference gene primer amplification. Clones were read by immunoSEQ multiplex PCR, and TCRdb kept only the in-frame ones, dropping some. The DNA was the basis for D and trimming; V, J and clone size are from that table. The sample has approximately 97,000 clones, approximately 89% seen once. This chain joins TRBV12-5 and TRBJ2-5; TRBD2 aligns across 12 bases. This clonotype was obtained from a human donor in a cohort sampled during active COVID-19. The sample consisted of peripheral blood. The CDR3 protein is CASGLGTSGTQETQYF. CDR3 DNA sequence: TGTGCTAGTGGTTTGGGGACTAGCGGGACCCAAGAGACCCAGTACTTC. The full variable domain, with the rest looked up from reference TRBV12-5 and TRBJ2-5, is DARVTQTPRHKVTEMGQEVTMRCQPILGHNTVFWYRQTMMQGLELLAYFRNRAPLDDSGMPKDRFSAEMPDATLATLKIQPSEPRDSAVYFCASGLGTSGTQETQYFGPGTRLLVL.